This paragraph covers one T cell receptor beta chain sequence. The CDR3 contains 14 residues. Germline CDR1 KGHSH, CDR2 LQKENI. V dropped 3 bases and J dropped 5 bases, with 13 bases sitting between them. The entry originates in a study of T cell changes during pregnancy in multiple sclerosis. Here immunoSEQ multiplex PCR was the method, and the copy in TCRdb shows in-frame clones only, minus some. The table lists about 110,000 clones, approximately 90% of them singletons. The receptor was isolated from a female donor with multiple sclerosis, enrolled in a pregnancy study. V gene TRBV18 combines with J gene TRBJ2-5; D not certain. Sequences were derived from peripheral blood, sampled after pregnancy. CDR3 sequence: CASSPRDWRETQYF. CDR3 sequence (DNA): TGTGCCAGCTCACCCCGAGATTGGCGGGAGACCCAGTACTTC.